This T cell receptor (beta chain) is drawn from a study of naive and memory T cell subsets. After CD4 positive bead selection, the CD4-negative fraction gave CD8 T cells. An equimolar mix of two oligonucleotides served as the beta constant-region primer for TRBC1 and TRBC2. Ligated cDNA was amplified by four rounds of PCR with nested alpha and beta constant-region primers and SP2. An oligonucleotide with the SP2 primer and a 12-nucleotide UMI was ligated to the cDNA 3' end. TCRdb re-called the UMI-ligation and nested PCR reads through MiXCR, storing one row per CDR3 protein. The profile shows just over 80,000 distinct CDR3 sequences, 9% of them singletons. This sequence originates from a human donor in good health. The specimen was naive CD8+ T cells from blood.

As DNA, the CDR3 is TGTGCCAGCAGCCCACCGGGGACAGCTTACGAGCAGTACTTC. This translates into CASSPPGTAYEQYF. This chain connects TRBV7-9 to TRBJ2-7; 7 bases line up with TRBD1. Unmatched junction bases numbered 8, after V lost 5 bases and J lost 4 bases. The CDR3 is 14 amino acids. The germline CDR1 and CDR2 sequences are SEHNR and FQNEAQ (reference sequence).